This T cell receptor beta chain was documented in a study of T cell responses to AZD1222 COVID-19 vaccine. General study results and limits: Targets within unmutated variant regions were reportedly found for nearly half of spike-specific TCRs. Most donors were white British and more were female, and clonal diversity was possibly underestimated.

Comment on this clone: Its antigen is not known.

Method: immunoSEQ multiplex PCR; TCRdb's copy keeps in-frame clones and lacks some. The table includes tens of thousands of clones, approximately 90% detected once. Second-dose intervals of approximately 4 or approximately 12 weeks were pooled. Trimming removed 0 bases from V and 3 bases from J; junction bases left unmatched: 7. The CDR3 extends over 17 amino acids. Germline V gene lookup returns CDR1 LNHNV and CDR2 YYDKDF (reference sequence). The rearrangement links TRBV15 to TRBJ1-1, with 10 bases fitting TRBD1. The specimen was peripheral blood, collected 28 days after the second AZD1222 dose. The receptor was derived from an adult who received the AZD1222 COVID-19 vaccine. CDR3 nucleotide sequence: TGTGCCACCAGCAGAGACCCGACAGGGGGCCAGTACACTGAAGCTTTCTTT. Amino acids: CATSRDPTGGQYTEAFF. Based on the CDR3 plus reference TRBV15 and TRBJ1-1, the full variable domain is DAMVIQNPRYQVTQFGKPVTLSCSQTLNHNVMYWYQQKSSQAPKLLFHYYDKDFNNEADTPDNFQSRRPNTSFCFLDIRSPGLGDTAMYLCATSRDPTGGQYTEAFFGQGTRLTVV.